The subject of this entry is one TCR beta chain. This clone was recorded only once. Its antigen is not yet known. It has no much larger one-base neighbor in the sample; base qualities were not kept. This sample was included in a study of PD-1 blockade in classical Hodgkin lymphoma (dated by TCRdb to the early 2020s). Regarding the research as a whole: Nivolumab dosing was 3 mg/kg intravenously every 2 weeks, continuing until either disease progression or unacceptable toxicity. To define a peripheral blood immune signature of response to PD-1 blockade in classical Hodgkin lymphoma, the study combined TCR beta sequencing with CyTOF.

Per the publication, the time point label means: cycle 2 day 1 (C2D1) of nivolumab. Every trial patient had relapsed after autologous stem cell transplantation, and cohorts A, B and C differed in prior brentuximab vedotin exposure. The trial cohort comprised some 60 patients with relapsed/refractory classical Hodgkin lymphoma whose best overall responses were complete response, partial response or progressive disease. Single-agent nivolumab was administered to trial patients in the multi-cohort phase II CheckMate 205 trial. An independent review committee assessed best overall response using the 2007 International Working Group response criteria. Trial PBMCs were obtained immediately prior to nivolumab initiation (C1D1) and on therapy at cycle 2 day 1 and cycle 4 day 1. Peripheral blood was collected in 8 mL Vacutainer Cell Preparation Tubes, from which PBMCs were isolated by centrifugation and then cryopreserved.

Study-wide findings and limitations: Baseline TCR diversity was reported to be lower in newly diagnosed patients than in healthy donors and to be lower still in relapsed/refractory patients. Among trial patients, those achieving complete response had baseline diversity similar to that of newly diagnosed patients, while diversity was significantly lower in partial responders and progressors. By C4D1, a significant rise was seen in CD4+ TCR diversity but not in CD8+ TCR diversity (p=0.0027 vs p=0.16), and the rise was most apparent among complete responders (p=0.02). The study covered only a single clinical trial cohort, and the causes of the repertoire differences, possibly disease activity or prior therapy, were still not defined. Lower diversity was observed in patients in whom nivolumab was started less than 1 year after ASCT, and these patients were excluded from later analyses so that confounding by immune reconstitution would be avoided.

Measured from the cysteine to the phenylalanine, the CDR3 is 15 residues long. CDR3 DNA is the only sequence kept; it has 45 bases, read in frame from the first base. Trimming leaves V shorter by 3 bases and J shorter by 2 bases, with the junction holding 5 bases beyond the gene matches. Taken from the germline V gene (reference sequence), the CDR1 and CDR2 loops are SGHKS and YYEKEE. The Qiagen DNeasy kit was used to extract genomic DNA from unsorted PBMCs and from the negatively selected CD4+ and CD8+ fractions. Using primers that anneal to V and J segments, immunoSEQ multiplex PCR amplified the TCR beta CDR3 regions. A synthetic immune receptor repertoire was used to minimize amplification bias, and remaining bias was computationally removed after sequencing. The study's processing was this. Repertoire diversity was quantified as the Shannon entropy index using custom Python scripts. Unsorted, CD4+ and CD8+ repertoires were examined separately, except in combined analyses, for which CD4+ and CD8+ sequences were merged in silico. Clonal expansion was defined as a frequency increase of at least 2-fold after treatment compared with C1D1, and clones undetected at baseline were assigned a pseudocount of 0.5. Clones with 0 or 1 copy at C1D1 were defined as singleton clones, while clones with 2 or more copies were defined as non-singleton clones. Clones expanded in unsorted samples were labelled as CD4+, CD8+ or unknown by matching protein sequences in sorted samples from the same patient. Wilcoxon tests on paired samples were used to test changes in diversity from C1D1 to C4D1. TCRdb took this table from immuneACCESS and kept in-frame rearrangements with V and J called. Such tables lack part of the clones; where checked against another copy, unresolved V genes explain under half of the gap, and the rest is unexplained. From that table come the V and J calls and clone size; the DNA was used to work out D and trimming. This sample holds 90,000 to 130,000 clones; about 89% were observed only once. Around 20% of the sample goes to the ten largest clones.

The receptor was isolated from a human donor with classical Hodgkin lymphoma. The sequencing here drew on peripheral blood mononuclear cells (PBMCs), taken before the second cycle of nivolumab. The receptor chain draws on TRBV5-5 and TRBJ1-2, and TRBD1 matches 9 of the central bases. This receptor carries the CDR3 CASSSPGQGNYGYTF. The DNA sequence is TGTGCCAGCAGCTCGCCGGGACAGGGAAACTATGGCTACACCTTC.